The T cell receptor (beta chain) described here comes from a study of shared clonotypes between healthy human individuals. Findings and caveats of the study: Sequencing depth was predicted to influence how clonotypes are shared among donors. Naive subsets generally had larger estimated richness than memory subsets.

The assay was carried out at the deep level. TCRdb keeps only in-frame clones here, not all; method: immunoSEQ multiplex PCR. The table includes about 980,000 clones, 76% detected once. The count of this clone is one. The antigen is not known. The J segment lost 2 bases and the V segment lost 5 bases, leaving 9 bases of the junction unmatched. This CDR3 comprises 15 residues. In germline, CDR1 is MNHEY, CDR2 SVGAGI. V gene TRBV6-5 combines with J gene TRBJ2-7, with 7 bases lining up with TRBD2. Sequencing was performed on memory CD4+ T cells sorted from blood. Specified subset: CD45RA-negative fraction. The origin of this receptor is a man aged 18 to 35 in good health. The CDR3 sequence: CASSRGKAGAYEQYF. The CDR3 region has the DNA TGTGCCAGCAGTAGGGGCAAGGCGGGGGCCTACGAGCAGTACTTC.